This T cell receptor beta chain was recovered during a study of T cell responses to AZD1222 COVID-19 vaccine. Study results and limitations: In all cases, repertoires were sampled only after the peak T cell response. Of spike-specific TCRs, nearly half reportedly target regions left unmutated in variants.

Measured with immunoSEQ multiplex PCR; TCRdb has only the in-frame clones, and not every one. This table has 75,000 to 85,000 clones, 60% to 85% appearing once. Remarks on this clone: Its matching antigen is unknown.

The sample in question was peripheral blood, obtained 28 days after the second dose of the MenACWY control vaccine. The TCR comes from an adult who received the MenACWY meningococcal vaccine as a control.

CDR3 sequence: CASSRQQEKLFF. The CDR3 DNA reads as TGTGCCAGCAGCCGACAGCAGGAAAAACTGTTTTTT. The V gene is TRBV3-1 (or the pseudogene TRBV3-2), the J gene TRBJ1-4; possible D gene TRBD1, 5 bases. This CDR3 has 12 residues. CDR1 LGHDT and CDR2 YNNKEL come from the germline V gene (reference sequence). Trimming stripped 4 bases from V and 8 bases from J, with 8 bases between.